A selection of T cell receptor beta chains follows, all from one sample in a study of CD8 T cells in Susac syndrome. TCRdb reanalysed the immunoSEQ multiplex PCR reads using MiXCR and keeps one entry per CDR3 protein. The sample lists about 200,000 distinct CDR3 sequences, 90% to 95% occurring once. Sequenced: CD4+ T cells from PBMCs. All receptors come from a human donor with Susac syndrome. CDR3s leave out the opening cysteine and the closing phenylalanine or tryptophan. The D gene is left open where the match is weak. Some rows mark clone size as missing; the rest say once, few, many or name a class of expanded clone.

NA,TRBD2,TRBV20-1,SPGTSGKETQY
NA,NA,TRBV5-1,ASSLEVDEQY
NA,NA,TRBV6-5,ASSFSWTFTEAF
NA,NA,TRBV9,ASSELLVSDEQF
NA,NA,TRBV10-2,ASTEGAGRADTQY
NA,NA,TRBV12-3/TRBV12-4,ASRSTNRVTGELF
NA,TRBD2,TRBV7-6,ASSWTSYNEQF
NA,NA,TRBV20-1,SAPAGSTTQY
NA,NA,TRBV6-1,ASSEAGRVNQPQH
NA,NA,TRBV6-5,ASTRGLSNEQF
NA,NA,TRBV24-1,ATSDLCPRADDEAF
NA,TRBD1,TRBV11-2,ASSGQETYNEQF
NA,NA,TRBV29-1,SVGEFGARNYGYT
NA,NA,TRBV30,AWSDDSYQPQH
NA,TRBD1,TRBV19,ATTTGVRAF
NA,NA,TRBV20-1,SARFTLTDTQY
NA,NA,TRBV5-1,ASSLMGETQY
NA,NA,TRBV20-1,SARRYGTEAF
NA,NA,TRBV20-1,SAELGTDTQY
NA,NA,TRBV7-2,ASSLHDGLTGELF
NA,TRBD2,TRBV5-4,ASRLAGGPHNEQF
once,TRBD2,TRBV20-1,SARPSGGAQDTQY